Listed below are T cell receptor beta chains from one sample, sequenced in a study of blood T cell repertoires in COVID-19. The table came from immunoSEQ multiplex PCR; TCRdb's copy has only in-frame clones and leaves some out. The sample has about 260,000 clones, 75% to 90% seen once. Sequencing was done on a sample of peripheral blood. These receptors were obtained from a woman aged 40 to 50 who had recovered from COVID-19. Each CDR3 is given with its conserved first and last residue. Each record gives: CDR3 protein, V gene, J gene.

CASNRRDTIYF	TRBV2	TRBJ1-3
CASSQDFDGSSYNSPLHF	TRBV4-3	TRBJ1-6
CASSTGTFGNTIYF	TRBV5-4	TRBJ1-3
CASSSRQGSYTF	TRBV18	TRBJ1-2
CASSLEGPSGGLSTDTQYF	TRBV27	TRBJ2-3
CASSQNPAITGNTIYF	TRBV4-2	TRBJ1-3
CASRVIVPSTDTQYF	TRBV6-5	TRBJ2-3
CASSLWDGGRGNQPQHF	TRBV3-1/TRBV3-2	TRBJ1-5
CASSLPIQRGISTDTQYF	TRBV7-9	TRBJ2-3
CASSFPGQGLGEQFF	TRBV11-2	TRBJ2-1
CASSAGGGQETQYF	TRBV5-4	TRBJ2-5
CASSQAAGDEQYF	TRBV5-1	TRBJ2-7
CASSLPQRGSYEQYF	TRBV5-1	TRBJ2-7
CASSLGQGMYSPLHF	TRBV4-1	TRBJ1-6
CASSYTSSYEQYF	TRBV6-6	TRBJ2-7
CASRSGIGRGTEAFF	TRBV9	TRBJ1-1
CASSRQLLNTEAFF	TRBV6-2/TRBV6-3	TRBJ1-1
CASSQDYRTSGPPYEQYF	TRBV4-1	TRBJ2-7
CASSVAGRDTQYF	TRBV9	TRBJ2-3
CASSAGGYTEAFF	TRBV9	TRBJ1-1
CASSLDRSSGANVLTF	TRBV7-9	TRBJ2-6
CASKAVEEDTQYF	TRBV7-9	TRBJ2-3
CASSYGGRNVEQFF	TRBV6-6	TRBJ2-1
CAWSTGVYDSPLHF	TRBV30	TRBJ1-6
CASSRLAGVQETQYF	TRBV19	TRBJ2-5
CAIRGQGALNSPLHF	TRBV10-3	TRBJ1-6
CSVGGGTTDTQYF	TRBV29-1	TRBJ2-3
CAISESFTGHYEQYF	TRBV10-3	TRBJ2-7
CASSQGQGAVLYYEQYF	TRBV3-1/TRBV3-2	TRBJ2-7
CASRFTGGIPYGYTF	TRBV6-5	TRBJ1-2
CASSSGGGRADTQYF	TRBV11-2	TRBJ2-3
CATSRDLLGQGKNGYTF	TRBV15	TRBJ1-2
CASSGQGATYEQYF	TRBV27	TRBJ2-7
CASSVVGTEETQYF	TRBV9	TRBJ2-5
CASSFSGDRGAGNTIYF	TRBV9	TRBJ1-3
CASTTGGNEQYF	TRBV5-1	TRBJ2-7
CASSLTGRSVGNTIYF	TRBV5-6	TRBJ1-3
CASSPEILQALNTEAFF	TRBV18	TRBJ1-1
CASGLVVFGGGTDTQYF	TRBV12-5	TRBJ2-3
CASTVTPGLREGGYTF	TRBV7-8	TRBJ1-2
CSVEYGNSGNTIYF	TRBV29-1	TRBJ1-3
CASSSVGAPYYNEQFF	TRBV7-6	TRBJ2-1
CASSRDLNQPQHF	TRBV18	TRBJ1-5
CAISVVAGDTQYF	TRBV10-3	TRBJ2-3
CASSRTGVNTEAFF	TRBV19	TRBJ1-1